This TCR beta chain comes out of a study of tumor-infiltrating lymphocytes in oesophageal squamous cell carcinoma. TCRdb fed the PCR reads into MiXCR, producing one record per CDR3 protein. The sample carries 15,000 to 20,000 distinct CDR3 sequences, about 50% recorded once. There are 14 residues in the CDR3. The V end was cut by 2 bases, the J end by 4 bases, with 9 bases between. The clonotype was recovered from a female donor with esophageal squamous cell carcinoma. The chain employs TRBV12-3 or TRBV12-4 and TRBJ2-1, with TRBD1 as a possible D gene (6 bases). Source material: normal esophageal tissue next to the tumor. The CDR3 loop is CASSLRGYYNEQFF. The CDR3 nucleotides are TGTGCCAGCAGTTTAAGGGGGTATTACAATGAGCAGTTCTTC.